This T cell receptor (beta chain) was observed in a study of beta chain features in type 1 diabetes listed by TCRdb under 2018. About the full investigation: No differences in mean age, gender distribution, total cell number or subset yield were found between patients and healthy donors. Across all samples, about 110 million sorted cells were examined, and cell number per subset correlated strongly with RNA yield. In the study, recently diagnosed type 1 diabetes patients and matched healthy donors were compared on the TCRB repertoires of their sorted circulating CD4+ T cell subsets. Whereas all 28 donors provided naive and central memory subsets, regulatory and stem cell-like memory subsets were isolated from just 8 patients and about 8 healthy donors.

Each donor gave one peripheral blood draw, roughly 0.11 L on average, collected into heparinised tubes. A BD FACSAria II and a panel including CD45RO, CCR7, CD25, CD127, CD95 and CD27 were used to sort naive, central memory, regulatory and stem cell-like memory CD4+ T cells. Purity was above 98% for every sorted population. PBMCs were separated immediately by Lymphoprep density gradient centrifugation and were stained directly, without being cultured. To minimize batch effects, samples were stained and sorted in pairs, one healthy donor with one patient per experiment. The entire amount of isolated RNA was reverse transcribed using the High Capacity cDNA Reverse Transcription Kit, so the sequenced TCRB transcripts were expressed ones. Deep immunoSEQ sequencing was performed on naive, central memory and regulatory T cell samples, with an average of around 3.4 million total reads per sample. Sorted cells were lysed in RLT buffer and RNA was extracted with DNase-treated RNeasy Micro or Mini kits, depending on cell number. Each cell subset was processed separately to prevent cross-contamination, with patient and healthy donor samples processed together. TCRB sequences were amplified from cDNA with the immunoSEQ multiplex PCR, producing 87-bp fragments spanning the CDR3 region. Sequencing of the amplicons was done on the Illumina HiSeq platform. The published analysis was carried out like this. Synthetic template baselines were used to correct PCR bias computationally, reads within Hamming distance 2 were collapsed together, and singletons that could not be merged were discarded. By aligning reads against IMGT, V, D and J genes, CDR3 length, and insertions or deletions at six rearrangement sites were assigned. Within each subset, clonotype counts were normalized to the number of sorted cells before true diversity and Gini coefficients were calculated with the tcR R package. Repertoire sharing was quantified using the overlap coefficient calculated on TCRB nucleotide sequences. Out-of-frame TCRB sequences from naive cells were analyzed to stand in for the pre-selection repertoire. Entries here come from immuneACCESS through TCRdb and include only in-frame sequences with V and J called. Some clones fail to appear in such tables; in the studies checked, an unresolved V gene covers under half of the shortfall, and the cause of the remainder is unknown. V and J calls and clone size come straight from that table; D and trimming were deduced from the DNA. For this sample the table gives 600,000 to 700,000 clones, of which 9.5% to 15% were detected only once. Approximately 0.11% of the sample goes to the ten largest clones.

Regarding this clone: It has no known antigen specificity. No base qualities exist here, and no much larger clone lies one base off it.

The CDR3 covers 13 residues, taking in both the cysteine and the phenylalanine. This entry keeps only the CDR3 DNA: 39 bases, framed from base 1. V loses 3 bases of germline sequence and J loses 6 bases, and the interval between the two ends is 12 bases. CDR1 and CDR2 are read off the germline V gene as SGHNT and YENEEA. Overall study results and their limits: At VDJ recombination sites, type 1 diabetes patients had fewer insertions and more deleted nucleotides, which implies abnormalities in thymic rearrangement. Because small numbers of individuals were included in the HLA sub-analyses, any influence of HLA type on TCRB rearrangement was left unresolved. A moderate but significant shortening of TCRB CDR3 length was observed in type 1 diabetes patients in all four CD4+ subsets. PCR might favor shorter templates, but patient and control samples were amplified and corrected together, so any skew would affect both groups equally. Naive, central memory and regulatory TCRB repertoires appeared more similar among patients than among healthy donors. Because cDNA was sequenced instead of genomic DNA, highly expressing activated cells could be over-represented, though the groups showed no difference in activation or CD3 levels.

The clonotype comes from a man aged 25 to 45 with type 1 diabetes. Sequencing input: naive CD4+ T cells from blood. In light of the paper, this sample's cell subset or site label describes: true naive CD4+ T cells. The chain uses TRBV11-3 and TRBJ2-7, with TRBD1 tentatively as D gene (6 bases match). This receptor carries the CDR3 CASSLTRRGEQYF. The DNA reads TGTGCCAGCAGCTTGACCCGCAGGGGCGAGCAGTACTTC. Full variable domain (CDR3 extended with the reference TRBV11-3 and TRBJ2-7 proteins): EAGVVQSPRYKIIEKKQPVAFWCNPISGHNTLYWYLQNLGQGPELLIRYENEEAVDDSQLPKDRFSAERLKGVDSTLKIQPAELGDSAVYLCASSLTRRGEQYFGPGTRLTVT.